Following are 31 T cell receptor beta chains from one sample sequenced in a study of T-cell memory formation after mild COVID-19. MiXCR, applied by TCRdb to the 5' RACE reads, yields one record per CDR3 protein. The sample has tens of thousands of distinct CDR3 sequences, approximately 15% seen once. The sample was PBMCs or a T cell subset sorted from them (not recorded which). All receptors come from an adult woman who had mild COVID-19 (a few samples of this study predate the infection). Cell type and time point are not known.

This chain joins TRBV5-1 and TRBJ2-1; TRBD1 aligns across 9 bases. The length of the CDR3 is 13 residues. With V trimmed by 7 bases and J by 8 bases, 7 bases remained unmatched. Germline V gene data show CDR1 as SGHRS and CDR2 as YFSETQ. CDR3 residues: CASGGTGYDEQFF. The CDR3 DNA is TGCGCCAGCGGGGGGACAGGGTACGATGAGCAGTTCTTC. The variable domain in full, completed from reference TRBV5-1 and TRBJ2-1, reads KAGVTQTPRYLIKTRGQQVTLSCSPISGHRSVSWYQQTPGQGLQFLFEYFSETQRNKGNFPGRFSGRQFSNSRSEMNVSTLELGDSALYLCASGGTGYDEQFFGPGTRLTVL.

The chain uses TRBV7-9 and TRBJ2-1; maybe TRBD1 (5 bases). CDR1 is SEHNR and CDR2 is FQNEAQ in the germline V gene (reference sequence). The CDR3 has 13 residues. The V gene lost 4 bases and the J gene lost 4 bases, with 8 bases spanning the gap. CDR3 sequence reads: CASSSRQYNEQFF. CDR3 nucleotides: TGTGCCAGCAGCTCAAGACAGTACAATGAGCAGTTCTTC.

Written as DNA, the CDR3 is TGTGCCAGCAGCAAATCGTGGACTAGCGGGGGGGCCAAACGCACAGATACGCAGTATTTT. This encodes CASSKSWTSGGAKRTDTQYF. This chain links TRBV21-1 with TRBJ2-3; the table's D call TRBD2 went unverified against the DNA. TRBV21-1 corresponds to a pseudogene. This CDR3 is built from 20 residues.

This clonotype has a single count. A read error may explain this, as a much larger clone is one base away. The V call is TRBV29-1, the J call TRBJ2-2; D gene ambiguous. V dropped 3 bases and J dropped 10 bases, with 15 bases sitting between them. The CDR3 loop spans 13 amino acids. From germline, CDR1 is SQVTM and CDR2 ANQGSEA. DNA for the CDR3: TGCAGCGTTGAGGACGGTCCGTCCGTGGAGCTGTTTTTT. It yields the protein CSVEDGPSVELFF.

The V call is TRBV7-9, the J call TRBJ2-5; D not resolved. This CDR3 has 14 residues. The V end was cut by 2 bases, the J end by 2 bases, with 9 bases between. Germline V lookup: CDR1 SEHNR, CDR2 FQNEAQ (reference sequence). In nucleotides, the CDR3 is TGTGCCAGCAGCTTACTTAAGCCACAAGAGACCCAGTACTTC. This gives the protein CASSLLKPQETQYF.

This clonotype was seen a handful of times. This chain connects TRBV5-5 to TRBJ2-3; D unclear. CDR1 and CDR2 from the germline V gene are SGHKS and YYEKEE (reference sequence). Trimming shortened V by 4 bases and J by 1 base, and 13 bases separated the two germline ends. The CDR3 has 15 residues. Here the CDR3 reads CASSPVWSRTDTQYF. The CDR3 coding sequence is TGTGCCAGCAGCCCGGTCTGGTCACGCACAGATACGCAGTATTTT.

The CDR3 spells CSVERIPGELFF. The DNA of the CDR3 is TGCAGCGTTGAGAGGATCCCCGGGGAGCTGTTTTTT. This chain joins TRBV29-1 and TRBJ2-2, with D unclear. CDR1 and CDR2 (germline): SQVTM, ANQGSEA. Trimming left V 3 bases short and J 6 bases short, with 8 bases between. This CDR3 region has 12 residues.

The chain has TRBV4-2 and TRBJ2-2, with TRBD2 matching 8 bases. With V trimmed by 4 bases and J by 5 bases, 9 bases remained unmatched. The germline V gene encodes CDR1 LGHNA and CDR2 YNFKEQ. The CDR3 sequence is 16 residues long. This chain's CDR3 is CASSPSGGRETGELFF. The CDR3 DNA is TGTGCCAGCAGCCCATCGGGGGGGCGGGAGACCGGGGAGCTGTTTTTT.

In this sample, this clonotype turned up a few times. V usage is TRBV7-9 and J usage is TRBJ2-1; 8 bases align to TRBD2. The CDR3 runs 14 residues. Germline CDR1 and CDR2: SEHNR and FQNEAQ (reference sequence). The V segment lost 4 bases and the J segment 6 bases; nucleotides outside the gene matches: 5. The CDR3 spells CASSWRTSPNEQFF. The DNA for the CDR3 is TGTGCCAGCAGCTGGCGGACTAGCCCCAATGAGCAGTTCTTC.

The table lists this clonotype with many counts. V usage is TRBV3-1 and J usage is TRBJ2-7; 8 bases match TRBD1. The germline gives CDR1 LGHDT, CDR2 YNNKEL (reference sequence). Trimming took 5 bases from V and 6 from J; bases not matched to a gene: 6. The CDR3 sequence is 13 residues long. The CDR3 protein is CASSFDDRGEQYF. Here the CDR3 DNA reads TGTGCCAGCAGCTTCGACGACAGGGGCGAGCAGTACTTC.

This chain links TRBV7-9 with TRBJ1-1; D call uncertain. From germline, CDR1 is SEHNR and CDR2 FQNEAQ (reference sequence). The CDR3 sequence is 12 residues long. With 5 bases removed from V and 7 bases from J, the gap between germline ends came to 11 bases. CDR3 in amino acids: CASSTRPIEAFF. The CDR3 DNA is TGTGCCAGCAGCACAAGGCCTATTGAAGCTTTCTTT. The full variable domain, completed using reference TRBV7-9 and TRBJ1-1, is DTGVSQNPRHKITKRGQNVTFRCDPISEHNRLYWYRQTLGQGPEFLTYFQNEAQLEKSRLLSDRFSAERPKGSFSTLEIQRTEQGDSAMYLCASSTRPIEAFFGQGTRLTVV.

The chain employs TRBV6-5 and TRBJ2-7; D is unresolved. Germline CDR1 is MNHEY and CDR2 is SVGAGI. The CDR3 runs 14 residues. V gave up 0 bases and J gave up 2 bases, with 8 bases separating them. The CDR3 sequence is CASSYSGSTYEQYF. CDR3 in DNA: TGTGCCAGCAGTTACTCAGGGTCAACCTACGAGCAGTACTTC.

This clonotype appeared many times. The V gene is TRBV24-1, the J gene TRBJ1-5; D call uncertain. V lost 6 bases and J 3 bases, leaving 11 bases between the germline ends. The CDR3 is made up of 14 amino acids. Germline CDR1 and CDR2: KGHDR and SFDVKD. The CDR3 loop is CATSRASHNQPQHF. DNA for the CDR3: TGTGCCACCAGTAGGGCCAGCCACAATCAGCCCCAGCATTTT.

This clonotype came up a few times. The chain couples TRBV6-2 or TRBV6-3 to TRBJ2-7, with no clear D. The CDR3 has 12 residues. Germline values: CDR1 MNHEY, CDR2 SVGEGT. Between the trimmed V and J ends, which lost 1 base and 6 bases, there was a span of 7 bases. The CDR3 loop reads CASSYWATEQYF. For the CDR3, the DNA is TGTGCCAGCAGTTACTGGGCGACCGAGCAGTACTTC.

Ten or more counts support this clonotype. V is TRBV7-9 and J is TRBJ2-3; D might be TRBD2 (5 bases). The CDR3 loop spans 15 amino acids. In germline, CDR1 is SEHNR, CDR2 FQNEAQ (reference sequence). V lost 5 bases to trimming and J lost 6 bases, with 18 bases between them. The CDR3 sequence is CASSPAVAFGDTQYF. The CDR3 DNA sequence: TGTGCCAGCAGCCCAGCGGTTGCATTCGGTGATACGCAGTATTTT.

V is TRBV5-4 and J is TRBJ2-3; 13 bases match TRBD2. There are 16 residues in the CDR3. V was clipped by 4 bases and J by 2 bases; unmatched bases: 4. Germline V gene data show CDR1 as SGHNT and CDR2 as YYREEE (reference sequence). The CDR3 nucleotides are TGTGCCAGCAGCGGACTAGCGGGAGAGTACACAGATACGCAGTATTTT. It yields the protein CASSGLAGEYTDTQYF.

This clonotype was found a few times. The chain combines TRBV10-3 with TRBJ2-1; 7 bases map to TRBD1. The CDR3 loop spans 17 amino acids. The germline V gene encodes CDR1 ENHRY and CDR2 SYGVKD. After removal of 4 bases from V and 7 bases from J, the junction contained 16 bases not matched to a gene. CDR3 nucleotides: TGTGCCATCAGTGGGAATAGGGGGCCAGGGGTTGTTAATGAGCAGTTCTTC. This codes for CAISGNRGPGVVNEQFF.

The chain couples TRBV4-3 to TRBJ2-3; 10 positions match TRBD2. Germline-derived CDR1 and CDR2 are LGHNA and YSLEER. The CDR3 is 18 residues long. V shed 0 bases and J 5 bases; nucleotides not matched to a gene: 11. The CDR3 region is CASSQDPAGGSGRDTQYF. CDR3 nucleotide sequence: TGCGCCAGCAGCCAAGATCCAGCGGGAGGGTCGGGGAGAGATACGCAGTATTTT.

The chain couples TRBV19 to TRBJ1-1; D unresolved. This CDR3 is 13 amino acids long. Germline CDR1 is LNHDA and CDR2 is SQIVND (reference sequence). The V gene lost 6 bases and the J gene lost 3 bases, with 11 bases spanning the gap. In DNA form, the CDR3 reads TGTGCCAGTAGCGAATATGGTCACACTGAAGCTTTCTTT. Translated, it gives CASSEYGHTEAFF.

CDR3 sequence: CSARQPPQIAGPYEQYF. CDR3 coding DNA: TGCAGTGCTAGACAACCACCCCAAATAGCGGGGCCCTACGAGCAGTACTTC. The chain employs TRBV20-1 and TRBJ2-7; 8 bases fit TRBD2. Per the germline V gene, CDR1 is DFQATT and CDR2 is SNEGSKA (reference sequence). Unmatched junction bases numbered 14, after V lost 2 bases and J lost 2 bases. CDR3 size: 17 residues.

The chain uses TRBV7-2 and TRBJ2-1, with D maybe TRBD2 (5 bases). Between the trimmed V and J ends, which lost 2 bases and 6 bases, there was a span of 17 bases. The CDR3 loop spans 16 amino acids. Germline CDR1 and CDR2: SGHTA and FQGNSA. The CDR3 nucleotides read TGTGCCAGCAGCTTAAACGCCGGACTCCAGATCAATGAGCAGTTCTTC. Translated, it gives CASSLNAGLQINEQFF.

This clonotype was counted a few times. The chain uses TRBV7-8 and TRBJ1-6; D gene ambiguous. CDR1 SGHVS and CDR2 FQNEAQ come from the germline V gene. The CDR3 is 16 residues long. Trimming stripped 3 bases from V and 6 bases from J, with 15 bases between. This CDR3 is CASSLPQHAPNSPLHF. In DNA form, the CDR3 reads TGTGCCAGCAGCTTGCCCCAGCACGCACCTAATTCACCCCTCCACTTT.

The chain combines TRBV10-3 with TRBJ1-3; 7 bases match TRBD1. The length of the CDR3 is 15 residues. The germline gives CDR1 ENHRY, CDR2 SYGVKD. J was trimmed by 4 bases and V by 6 bases; bases with no gene match: 9. CDR3 protein: CAIREQGTDGNTIYF. For the CDR3, the DNA is TGTGCCATCAGGGAACAGGGGACGGACGGAAACACCATATATTTT.

This clonotype was recorded a few times. This sequence joins TRBV5-1 and TRBJ2-5; 7 nucleotides line up with TRBD2. The CDR3 extends over 16 amino acids. V trimming: 3 bases; J trimming: 1 base; junction bases outside the gene matches: 9. CDR1 SGHRS and CDR2 YFSETQ come from the germline V gene. CDR3 bases: TGCGCCAGCAGCTCTTTCTTCGGCGGGAGCCAAGAGACCCAGTACTTC. This gives the protein CASSSFFGGSQETQYF.

There are a few counts of this clonotype. V and J are TRBV29-1 and TRBJ2-1; 10 bases are shared with TRBD1. Germline CDR1 SQVTM, CDR2 ANQGSEA. Trimming took 4 bases from V and 8 from J; bases not matched to a gene: 5. The CDR3 is 13 amino acids. The CDR3 region is CSVGPGQGYEQFF. CDR3 nucleotides: TGCAGCGTTGGCCCGGGACAGGGGTATGAGCAGTTCTTC.

This clonotype showed up many times. The rearrangement links TRBV12-3 or TRBV12-4 to TRBJ2-1; 7 bases map to TRBD2. This CDR3 has 15 amino acids. Germline trimming cut 6 bases from V and 8 bases from J; bases unmatched to any gene: 13. CDR3 nucleotides: TGTGCCAGCAGCCCTGTTGCGGGAGAAGGCCATGAGCAGTTCTTC. Translating it yields CASSPVAGEGHEQFF.

The gene calls are TRBV5-1 and TRBJ2-7; 7 nucleotides align to TRBD2. The length of the CDR3 is 16 residues. Trimming took 3 bases from V and 3 from J; bases not matched to a gene: 12. The germline gives CDR1 SGHRS, CDR2 YFSETQ. For the CDR3, the DNA is TGCGCCAGCAGCTCCGGACTAGATTTAGATCACTACGAGCAGTACTTC. Protein sequence: CASSSGLDLDHYEQYF.

Details on this clonotype: The junction differs from germline at one of its ends, possibly a read error. V is TRBV10-3 and J is TRBJ1-2; D is undetermined. CDR1 and CDR2 from the germline V gene are ENHRY and SYGVKD. This CDR3 contains 12 residues. The CDR3 here is CANSDYDYSYTF. The CDR3 DNA is TGTGCCAACTCTGACTACGACTATAGCTACACCTTC.

This clonotype has a handful of counts. The chain combines TRBV4-3 with TRBJ2-5; D is possibly TRBD1 or TRBD2 (5 bases each). CDR1 and CDR2 (germline): LGHNA, YSLEER. Trimming stripped 3 bases from V and 2 bases from J, with 16 bases between. This CDR3 has 16 amino acids. CDR3 in DNA: TGCGCCAGCAGCCAGGATCCCGGGACGACGCAAGAGACCCAGTACTTC. Amino acids: CASSQDPGTTQETQYF.

This sequence joins TRBV5-1 and TRBJ2-1; 12 bases agree with TRBD2. The CDR3 runs 15 residues. Trimming removed 2 bases from V and 4 bases from J; junction bases left unmatched: 1. The germline CDR1 and CDR2 sequences are SGHRS and YFSETQ. The DNA for the CDR3 is TGCGCCAGCAGCTTCACTAGCGGGGGGTACAATGAGCAGTTCTTC. It translates to CASSFTSGGYNEQFF.

Ten or more counts support this clonotype. The chain carries TRBV7-3 and TRBJ2-3; 7 bases fit TRBD2. This CDR3 has 12 residues. CDR1 is SGHTA and CDR2 is FQGTGA in the germline V gene. Trimming removed 3 bases from V and 8 bases from J; junction bases left unmatched: 2. The DNA for the CDR3 is TGTGCCAGCAGCTTGGGCGGGGGTACGCAGTATTTT. It encodes CASSLGGGTQYF.